This entry concerns a single T cell receptor (beta chain). Its target is unknown. V was pared by 3 bases and J by 3 bases, with 5 bases of the junction left unmatched. Germline CDR1 reads SGDLS; CDR2 reads YYNGEE. The CDR3 runs to 15 residues. The data were produced by immunoSEQ multiplex PCR, yet TCRdb's version contains in-frame clones alone and is incomplete. Of about 99,000 clones detected, around 87% appear once; the ten largest clones hold around 3%. The data were taken from a study of T cell responses to AZD1222 COVID-19 vaccine. Study-wide results and limits: Clonal diversity was possibly underestimated, and the donors were mostly white British, with more females. Breadth and depth of Spike-specific TCRs rose after two AZD1222 doses.

Sample: peripheral blood, taken on day 0 of AZD1222 vaccination. This receptor was obtained from an adult in good health. This rearrangement joins TRBV9 to TRBJ2-1, with 8 bases matching TRBD2. The CDR3 here is CASSAGTSFYNEQFF. The CDR3, as DNA: TGTGCCAGCAGCGCTGGGACTAGTTTCTACAATGAGCAGTTCTTC. The whole variable domain, remainder taken from reference TRBV9 and TRBJ2-1, is DSGVTQTPKHLITATGQRVTLRCSPRSGDLSVYWYQQSLDQGLQFLIQYYNGEERAKGNILERFSAQQFPDLHSELNLSSLELGDSALYFCASSAGTSFYNEQFFGPGTRLTVL.